This T cell receptor beta chain was retrieved from a study of T cell responses to AZD1222 COVID-19 vaccine. The CDR3 length is 14 residues. V shed 4 bases, J shed 4 bases, and the junction held 4 bases outside the gene matches. Germline V lookup: CDR1 WSHSY, CDR2 SAAADI. Assay used: immunoSEQ multiplex PCR; TCRdb lists only in-frame clones, some missing. The sample includes over 65,000 clones, less than 90% of them seen just once. The gene calls are TRBV10-2 and TRBJ2-3, with 8 positions matching TRBD2. The sequence was obtained from an adult in good health. The source material was peripheral blood, sampled on day 0 of AZD1222 vaccination. The CDR3 region has the DNA TGCGCCAGCAGTGTGTCCGGGAGGGCAGATACGCAGTATTTT. Translation gives CASSVSGRADTQYF.